A selection of T cell receptor beta chains follows, all from one sample in a study of T cell responses to AZD1222 COVID-19 vaccine. TCRdb's table, derived via immunoSEQ multiplex PCR, lists solely in-frame clones and lacks some. Of tens of thousands of clones in the sample, approximately 86% were seen once. The specimen comprised peripheral blood, sampled 28 days after the second AZD1222 dose. The receptors here all came from an adult who received the AZD1222 COVID-19 vaccine. Each CDR3 is given with its conserved first and last residue. Each record gives: CDR3 length, D gene, clone size, J gene, V gene, CDR3 DNA, CDR3 protein. The D gene is left open where the match is weak. Clone size is stated in some rows and not others, as once, few, many or a class when expanded.

12	.	few	TRBJ2-7	TRBV7-9	TGTGCCAGCAGCTTAGCTAGTCCGCCCTCGTACTTC	CASSLASPPSYF
13	.	.	TRBJ1-2	TRBV19	TGTGCCATTGGGGATTTCGGGAACTATGGCTACACCTTC	CAIGDFGNYGYTF
13	.	.	TRBJ1-2	TRBV2	TGTGCCAGCACCGGGGATGCCGGCTATGGCTACACCTTC	CASTGDAGYGYTF
13	TRBD1	.	TRBJ2-7	TRBV6-5	TGTGCCAGCAGCCTGGACAGGACCTACGAGCAGTACTTC	CASSLDRTYEQYF
16	.	.	TRBJ1-3	TRBV6-1	TGTGCCAGCAGTGAAGGTACAGCCGCCTCTGGAAACACCATATATTTT	CASSEGTAASGNTIYF
16	.	.	TRBJ2-3	TRBV27	TGTGCCAGCAGTTTAACCCAGGGGGGAGATTCAGATACGCAGTATTTT	CASSLTQGGDSDTQYF
15	TRBD1	.	TRBJ1-5	TRBV19	TGTGCCAGTACCAGGAACAGGGGCCTTGAGCAGCCCCAGCATTTT	CASTRNRGLEQPQHF
13	.	.	TRBJ1-1	TRBV24-1	TGTGCCACCAGTGACTACAGGGACACTGAAGCTTTCTTT	CATSDYRDTEAFF
13	.	.	TRBJ2-7	TRBV5-6	TGTGCCAGCAGCTTCTTTGTCACCTACGAGCAGTACTTC	CASSFFVTYEQYF
15	.	.	TRBJ2-5	TRBV3-1/TRBV3-2	TGTGCCAGCAGCCAAGAGGGACTCCGACAAGAGACCCAGTACTTC	CASSQEGLRQETQYF
16	.	.	TRBJ2-3	TRBV2	TGTGCCAGCAGTGAAGGTAGTGGACACCGCACAGATACGCAGTATTTT	CASSEGSGHRTDTQYF
15	.	.	TRBJ2-7	TRBV9	TGTGCCAGCAGCGTTGGACAGTCCGACTACTACGAGCAGTACTTC	CASSVGQSDYYEQYF
14	.	.	TRBJ1-6	TRBV3-1/TRBV3-2	TGTGCCAGCAGCCAACGCAGCGATAATTCACCCCTCCACTTT	CASSQRSDNSPLHF
15	.	once	TRBJ1-2	TRBV15	TGTGCCACCAGCAGAGGGGGAGTAGCTCTAGGTGGCTACACCTTC	CATSRGGVALGGYTF
16	TRBD1	.	TRBJ1-6	TRBV9	TGTGCCAGCAGCTTCTCCCGGGACAGGGGATATTCACCCCTCCACTTT	CASSFSRDRGYSPLHF
12	.	.	TRBJ1-1	TRBV19	TGTGCCAGTAGTATGGGGATCACTGAAGCTTTCTTT	CASSMGITEAFF
13	TRBD1	.	TRBJ1-2	TRBV7-2	TGTGCCAGCAGCTTGGACAGGGGGAACGGCTACACCTTC	CASSLDRGNGYTF
12	.	.	TRBJ2-7	TRBV15	TGTGCCAACCCGACAGGATCTTACGAGCAGTACTTC	CANPTGSYEQYF
15	TRBD1	once	TRBJ1-5	TRBV5-7	TGTGCCAGCAGCTTGGCAGGGGGGGTTGACCAGCCCCAGCATTTT	CASSLAGGVDQPQHF
18	TRBD1	once	TRBJ1-6	TRBV11-3	TGTGCCAGCAGCTTAGGGGGACAGGGAAGGTCCTATAATTCACCCCTCCACTTT	CASSLGGQGRSYNSPLHF
14	.	.	TRBJ1-1	TRBV28	TGTGCCAGCAGTTTTGGGGGGATGAACACTGAAGCTTTCTTT	CASSFGGMNTEAFF
15	TRBD1	.	TRBJ1-5	TRBV5-1	TGCGCCAGCAGCTTACAGGGGATTAGCAATCAGCCCCAGCATTTT	CASSLQGISNQPQHF
13	.	medium-sized	TRBJ2-1	TRBV19	TGTGCCAGTAGCCCCGACGGGTACAATGAGCAGTTCTTC	CASSPDGYNEQFF
14	.	.	TRBJ2-7	TRBV27	TGTGCCAGCTCCCTGCGGGCGCTGTCCTACGAGCAGTACTTC	CASSLRALSYEQYF
15	TRBD1	.	TRBJ2-1	TRBV9	TGTGCCAGCAGCGACGACAGGGGCCCCTACAATGAGCAGTTCTTC	CASSDDRGPYNEQFF
12	.	.	TRBJ2-7	TRBV5-5	TGTGCCAGCAGCTTGGGAGGTTACGAGCAGTACTTC	CASSLGGYEQYF
14	.	.	TRBJ1-3	TRBV6-5	TGTGCCAGCAGCAGGGATCCCTTAGGAAACACCATATATTTT	CASSRDPLGNTIYF
17	TRBD1	.	TRBJ2-5	TRBV5-1	TGCGCCAGCAGCTTGGGCCCCTCCGGGACAGGGGGGGAGACCCAGTACTTC	CASSLGPSGTGGETQYF
15	.	.	TRBJ1-5	TRBV19	TGTGCCAGTAGCGCCCAACAGGGAAACCACCAGCCCCAGCATTTT	CASSAQQGNHQPQHF
15	.	.	TRBJ2-1	TRBV5-4	TGTGCCAGCAGCTTGGGATTAACCGGCGGGGTTGAGCAGTTCTTC	CASSLGLTGGVEQFF
11	.	.	TRBJ1-1	TRBV11-1	TGTGCCAGCAGTCGAAACACTGAAGCTTTCTTT	CASSRNTEAFF
15	.	.	TRBJ1-3	TRBV6-5	TGTGCCACCGCCCGCCGGAGCAGCTCTGGAAACACCATATATTTT	CATARRSSSGNTIYF
15	.	.	TRBJ1-4	TRBV6-5	TGTGCCAGCAGGCCAACAGGGAGACCTAATGAAAAACTGTTTTTT	CASRPTGRPNEKLFF
14	TRBD1	.	TRBJ1-1	TRBV5-4	TGTGCCAGCAGCTGGGACAGCATGAGCACTGAAGCTTTCTTT	CASSWDSMSTEAFF
12	.	.	TRBJ2-3	TRBV9	TGTGCCAGCAGCGTAGTCCCAGATACGCAGTATTTT	CASSVVPDTQYF
15	.	.	TRBJ1-1	TRBV5-1	TGCGCCAGCAGCTCGGAGCCACGGGGCGACACTGAAGCTTTCTTT	CASSSEPRGDTEAFF
15	.	.	TRBJ1-2	TRBV10-3	TGTGCCATCAGTGAGTCAATGGGGCAGGATAATGGCTACACCTTC	CAISESMGQDNGYTF
16	.	.	TRBJ2-6	TRBV5-5	TGTGCCAGCAGCGACGCGGGGACAGCTGGGGCCAACGTCCTGACTTTC	CASSDAGTAGANVLTF
13	.	.	TRBJ1-2	TRBV29-1	TGCAGCGTTGAACTAGGGCAGAACTATGGCTACACCTTC	CSVELGQNYGYTF
13	.	.	TRBJ2-2	TRBV10-2	TGCGCCAGCAGTGAGAAGGCGGCCGGGGAGCTGTTTTTT	CASSEKAAGELFF
15	.	.	TRBJ2-2	TRBV11-2	TGTGCCAGCAGCTTTGACGGGTTCGGGACCGGGGAGCTGTTTTTT	CASSFDGFGTGELFF
15	.	.	TRBJ1-5	TRBV19	TGTGCCAGTAGTATAGGCGAGGTTAGCAATCAGCCCCAGCATTTT	CASSIGEVSNQPQHF
18	.	.	TRBJ1-1	TRBV5-1	TGCGCCAGCAGCTTGGCCCGGGGGGGCCAGCTTAGGTACACTGAAGCTTTCTTT	CASSLARGGQLRYTEAFF
14	.	few	TRBJ2-3	TRBV4-3	TGCGCCAGCAGCCAAGATCGGGACACAGATACGCAGTATTTT	CASSQDRDTDTQYF
14	.	.	TRBJ2-2	TRBV7-2	TGTGCCAGCAGCAGAGGGCAGGGAACCGGGGAGCTGTTTTTT	CASSRGQGTGELFF